This T cell receptor (beta chain) stems from a study of blood T cell repertoires in COVID-19. About the study: COVID-19 samples from acute and convalescent phases originated in the United States, Italy and Spain. T cells, B-cell-depleted T cells, or PBMCs provided the cDNA or gDNA that served as material.

Using immunoSEQ multiplex PCR, the repertoire was profiled, and TCRdb retains in-frame clones only, with some absent. The data contain roughly 140,000 clones, over 75% of them seen just once; the ten biggest clones take up around 2.9%. Germline CDR1 is LNHDA and CDR2 is SQIVND (reference sequence). V lost 6 bases and J 4 bases, leaving 18 bases between the germline ends. The CDR3 totals 16 residues. The chain uses TRBV19 and TRBJ1-4; D is unresolved. The origin of this receptor is a man aged 50-59 years with acute or convalescent COVID-19. Sequencing was done on a sample of peripheral blood. The CDR3 is CASRVYGGRINEKLFF. The CDR3 coding sequence is TGTGCCAGTAGAGTATACGGTGGCAGGATTAATGAAAAACTGTTTTTT. The full variable domain, with the rest looked up from reference TRBV19 and TRBJ1-4, is DGGITQSPKYLFRKEGQNVTLSCEQNLNHDAMYWYRQDPGQGLRLIYYSQIVNDFQKGDIAEGYSVSREKKESFPLTVTSAQKNPTAFYLCASRVYGGRINEKLFFGSGTQLSVL.